This TCR beta chain derives from a study of human T cells and chemical hapten exposure. Study-wide context: Across samples, TCR yields varied, mostly owing to small differences in pooled library volumes.

V was cut by 2 bases and J by 3 bases, with 3 bases left in between. Germline values: CDR1 SGHDT, CDR2 YYEEEE. The CDR3 contains 12 residues. Individual cDNA molecules each carried unique molecular identifiers attached by the library. Original methodology: Across samples, TCR counts had a median of roughly 98,000 and ranged from roughly 20,000 to 690,600. TCRdb fed the RACE reads into MiXCR, producing one record per CDR3 protein. For this entry, the V and J calls and clone size follow TCRdb and not the study's own pipeline. The data hold roughly 100,000 distinct CDR3 sequences, with roughly 8.5% observed a single time. The sample's time point: healthy volunteer bleed at 2 weeks. Unfractionated whole blood yielded total RNA. This clonotype has only a few counts.

The chain recombines TRBV5-6 with TRBJ1-5; D ambiguous. Sequencing input: whole blood. This TCR derives from a female donor in good health. Some clones in this sample may be carry-over from other donors' samples. The CDR3 region has the DNA TGTGCCAGCAGCTTAAACAATCAGCCCCAGCATTTT. It is translated as CASSLNNQPQHF.